This TCR beta chain was observed in a study of blood T cell repertoires in COVID-19. Overall study context: Samples came from the United States, Italy and Spain, spanning acute and convalescent COVID-19. Sources were T cells, B-cell-depleted T cells, or PBMCs; the material itself was cDNA or gDNA.

This clone was picked up a small number of times. Original analysis: Reference gene primers were amplified, and this amplification served to estimate nucleated cell counts. Profiled with immunoSEQ multiplex PCR; TCRdb holds only in-frame clones, not every one. V, J and clone size derive from that table, while D and trimming were established from the DNA sequence. The table includes about 110,000 clones, less than 80% detected once. The CDR3 length is 13 residues. V lost 8 bases, J lost 6 bases, and 16 bases lay in between. This clonotype originated in a man between 70 and 80 years old with active or convalescent COVID-19. The sequencing input was peripheral blood. This chain links TRBV12-3 or TRBV12-4 with TRBJ1-2; possibly TRBD1 for D (5 bases). The CDR3 sequence: CASCPGEGDGYTF. The CDR3, as DNA: TGTGCCAGCTGTCCGGGGGAAGGGGATGGCTACACCTTC.